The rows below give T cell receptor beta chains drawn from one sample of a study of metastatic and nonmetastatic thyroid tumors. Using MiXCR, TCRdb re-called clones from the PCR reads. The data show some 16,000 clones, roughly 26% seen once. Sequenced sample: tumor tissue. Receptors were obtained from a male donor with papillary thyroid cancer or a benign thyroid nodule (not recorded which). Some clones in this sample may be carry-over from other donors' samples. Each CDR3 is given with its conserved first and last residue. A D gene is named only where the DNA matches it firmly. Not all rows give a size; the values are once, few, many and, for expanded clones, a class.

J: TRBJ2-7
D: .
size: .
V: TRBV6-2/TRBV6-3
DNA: TGTGCCATCAGGCTTGTCTTGGGGGAGCAGTACTTC
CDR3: CAIRLVLGEQYF

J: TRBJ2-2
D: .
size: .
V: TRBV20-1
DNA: TGCAGTGCTAGAGATGTAGGAAAGGGCGACACCGGGGAGCTGTTTTTT
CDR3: CSARDVGKGDTGELFF

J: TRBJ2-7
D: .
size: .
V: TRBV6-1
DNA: TGTGCCAGCAGAGACAGCTACGAGCAGTACTTC
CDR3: CASRDSYEQYF

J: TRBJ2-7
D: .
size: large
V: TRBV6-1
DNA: TGTGCCAGCAGTGAGTCCTACGAGCAGTACTTC
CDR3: CASSESYEQYF

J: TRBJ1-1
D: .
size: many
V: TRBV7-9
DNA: TGTGCCAGCAGCTTAAACGGATTGAACACTGAAGCTTTCTTT
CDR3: CASSLNGLNTEAFF

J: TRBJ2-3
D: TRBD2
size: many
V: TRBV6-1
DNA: TGTGCCAGCCATCCCCCGGGGGGGGCAGATACGCAGTATTTT
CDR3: CASHPPGGADTQYF

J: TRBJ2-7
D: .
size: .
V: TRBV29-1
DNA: TGCAGCGTTTACCTAGGTGCCTACGAGCAGTACTTC
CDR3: CSVYLGAYEQYF

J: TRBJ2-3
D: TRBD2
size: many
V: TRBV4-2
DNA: TGTGCCAGCAGCCAAGGGACTAGCGGGGGGGCAGATACGCAGTATTTT
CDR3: CASSQGTSGGADTQYF

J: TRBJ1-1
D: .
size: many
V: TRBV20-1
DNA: TGCAGTGCCCGACAACCAGGGAGAAACACTGAAGCTTTCTTT
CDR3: CSARQPGRNTEAFF

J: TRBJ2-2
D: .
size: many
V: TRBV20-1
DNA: TGCAGTGCTAGAGGGGGCACAGGGAACACCGGGGAGCTGTTTTTT
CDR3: CSARGGTGNTGELFF

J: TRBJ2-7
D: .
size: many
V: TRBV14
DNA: TGTGCCAGCAGCCAAGGGGGCTACGAGCAGTACTTC
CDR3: CASSQGGYEQYF

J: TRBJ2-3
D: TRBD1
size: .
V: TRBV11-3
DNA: TGTGCCAGCAGCGCAGAGGGGGCCGCAGATACGCAGTATTTT
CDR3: CASSAEGAADTQYF

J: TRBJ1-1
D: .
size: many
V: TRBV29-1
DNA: TGCAGCTTGCGGGCCGCCGATGAAGCTTTCTTT
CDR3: CSLRAADEAFF

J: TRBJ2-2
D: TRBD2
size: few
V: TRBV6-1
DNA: TGTGCCAGCAGGCGGTGGAGCGGGATGAACACCTGTGAGCTGTTTTTT
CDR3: CASRRWSGMNTCELFF

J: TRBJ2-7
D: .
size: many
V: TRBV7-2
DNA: TGTGCCAGCTGTCAGGCAGCTACCTACGAGCAGTACTTC
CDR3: CASCQAATYEQYF

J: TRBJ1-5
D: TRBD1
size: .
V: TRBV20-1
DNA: TGCAGTGCTATAAAAACCGGGACAGCGAGGAAACAAAGAGATCAGCCCCAGCATTTT
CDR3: CSAIKTGTARKQRDQPQHF

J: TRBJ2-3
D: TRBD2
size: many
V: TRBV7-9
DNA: TGTGCCAGCAGTAGAGCGGGGGGGGACACAGATACGCAGTATTTT
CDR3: CASSRAGGDTDTQYF

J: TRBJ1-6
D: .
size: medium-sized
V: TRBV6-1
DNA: TGTGCCAGCAAAGAGGCGAATAATTCACCCCTCCACTTT
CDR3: CASKEANNSPLHF

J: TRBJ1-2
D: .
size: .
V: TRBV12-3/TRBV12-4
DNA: TGTGCCAGCAGTTTTGTCCGGCTGACAGTTTCCCGAGGCCACACCTTC
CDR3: CASSFVRLTVSRGHTF

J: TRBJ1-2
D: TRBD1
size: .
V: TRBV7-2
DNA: TGTGCCAGCACCCCGGACAGGCAATATGGCTACACCTTC
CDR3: CASTPDRQYGYTF

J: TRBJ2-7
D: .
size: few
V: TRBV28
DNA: TGTTCCAGCAGTCCCCCCCCAGGGACAAAGTCCTACAAGCAGTACTTC
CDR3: CSSSPPPGTKSYKQYF

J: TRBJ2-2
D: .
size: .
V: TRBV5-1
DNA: TGCGCCAGCAGGGACTCTCTGAACACCGGGGAGCTGTCTTTT
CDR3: CASRDSLNTGELSF

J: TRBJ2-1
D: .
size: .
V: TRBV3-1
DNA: TGTGCCAGCAGCTTAGATGGGGGCAATGAGCAGTTCTTC
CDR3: CASSLDGGNEQFF

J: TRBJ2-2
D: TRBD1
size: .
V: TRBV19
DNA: TGTGCCAGTACTGGACAGGGGTTCGCCGGGGAGCTGTTTTTT
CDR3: CASTGQGFAGELFF

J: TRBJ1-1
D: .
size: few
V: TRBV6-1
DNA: TGTGCCAGCAGGACCCCGACAGTTATGAACACTGAAGCTTTCTTT
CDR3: CASRTPTVMNTEAFF

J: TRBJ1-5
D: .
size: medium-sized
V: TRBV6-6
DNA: TGTGCCAGCAGTTACTCTAATTATAGGGAGCCAAATCAGCCCCAGCATTTT
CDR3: CASSYSNYREPNQPQHF

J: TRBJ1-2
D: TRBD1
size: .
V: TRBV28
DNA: TGTGCCAGCAGATCAACGGGACAGGGGCACGGTGGCTACACCTTC
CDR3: CASRSTGQGHGGYTF

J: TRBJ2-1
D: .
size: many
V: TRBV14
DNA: TGTGCCAGCAGCCTCTTAGGGCTTACAACCTACAATGAGCAGTTCTTC
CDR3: CASSLLGLTTYNEQFF

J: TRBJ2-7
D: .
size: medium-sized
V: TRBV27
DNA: TGTGCCAGCAGCCCTACAATTTACGAGCAGTACTTC
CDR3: CASSPTIYEQYF

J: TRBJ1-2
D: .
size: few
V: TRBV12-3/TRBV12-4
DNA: TGTGCCAGCAGTTTTCAGGCTAACTATGGCTACACCTTC
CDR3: CASSFQANYGYTF

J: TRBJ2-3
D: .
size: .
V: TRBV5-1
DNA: TGCGCCAGCACTAGGGATAACACAGATACGCAGTATTTT
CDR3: CASTRDNTDTQYF